The T cell receptor beta chain under discussion was sequenced for a study of T-cell memory formation after mild COVID-19. Findings and limits, study-wide: Among clones peaking at day 37 in the second wave, SARS-CoV-2 specificity remained unconfirmed.

This CDR3 comprises 12 residues. CDR1 and CDR2 (germline): SEHNR, FQNEAQ (reference sequence). The germline V and J ends were trimmed by 2 bases and 6 bases, with 7 bases remaining between them. TCRdb used MiXCR to reprocess the 5' RACE reads, holding one entry per CDR3 protein. The sample yields some 440,000 distinct CDR3 sequences, 25% seen once. This clonotype was detected only a few times. The antigen is undetermined. Sequencing was performed on PBMCs or a T cell subset sorted from them (not recorded which). The chain recombines TRBV7-9 with TRBJ1-2; D unclear. The receptor comes from an adult woman who had mild COVID-19 (a few samples of this study predate the infection). Cell type and time point are not known. The DNA of the CDR3 is TGTGCCAGCAGCTTAAATTTTGATGGCTACACCTTC. Translating it yields CASSLNFDGYTF.